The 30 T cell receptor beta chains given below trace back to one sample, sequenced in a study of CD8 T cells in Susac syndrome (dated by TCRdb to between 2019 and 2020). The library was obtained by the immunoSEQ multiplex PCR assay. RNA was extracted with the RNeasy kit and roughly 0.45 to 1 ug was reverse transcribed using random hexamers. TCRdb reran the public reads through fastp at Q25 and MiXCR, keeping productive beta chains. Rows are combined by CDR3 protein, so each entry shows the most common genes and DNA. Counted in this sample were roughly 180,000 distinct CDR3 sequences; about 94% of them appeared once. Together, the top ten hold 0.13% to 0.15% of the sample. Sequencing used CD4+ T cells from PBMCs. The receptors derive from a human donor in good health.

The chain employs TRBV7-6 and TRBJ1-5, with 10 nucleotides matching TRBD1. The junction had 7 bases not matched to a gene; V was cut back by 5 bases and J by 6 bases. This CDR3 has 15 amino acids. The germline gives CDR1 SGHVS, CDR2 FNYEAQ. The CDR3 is CASSPGTGDVQPQHF. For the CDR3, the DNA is TGTGCCAGCAGCCCCGGGACAGGGGATGTTCAGCCCCAGCATTTT.

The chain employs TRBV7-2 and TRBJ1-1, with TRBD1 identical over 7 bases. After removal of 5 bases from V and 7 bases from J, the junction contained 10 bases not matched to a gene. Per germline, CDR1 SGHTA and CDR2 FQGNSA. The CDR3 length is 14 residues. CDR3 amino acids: CASSNRQGGLEAFF. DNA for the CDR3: TGTGCCAGCAGCAACAGACAGGGAGGGCTTGAAGCTTTCTTT.

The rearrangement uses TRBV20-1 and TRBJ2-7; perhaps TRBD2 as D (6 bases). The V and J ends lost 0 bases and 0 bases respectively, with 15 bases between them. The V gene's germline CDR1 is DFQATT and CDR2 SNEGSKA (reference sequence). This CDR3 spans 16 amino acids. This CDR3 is CSAREDGGGVSYEQYF. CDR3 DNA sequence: TGCAGTGCTAGAGAGGACGGCGGAGGGGTCTCCTACGAGCAGTACTTC.

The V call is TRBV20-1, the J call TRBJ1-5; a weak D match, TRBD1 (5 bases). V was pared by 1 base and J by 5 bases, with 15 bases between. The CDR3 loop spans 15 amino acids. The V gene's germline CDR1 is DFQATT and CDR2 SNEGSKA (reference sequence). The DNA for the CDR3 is TGCAGTGCTAGAGCGGACCCGACGGGGGATCAGCCCCAGCATTTT. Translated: CSARADPTGDQPQHF.

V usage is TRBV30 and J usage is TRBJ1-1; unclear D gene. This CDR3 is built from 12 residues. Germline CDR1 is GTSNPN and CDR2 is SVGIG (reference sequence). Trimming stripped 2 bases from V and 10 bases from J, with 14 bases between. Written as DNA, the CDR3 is TGTGCCTGGAGTCAGAGCAGACGATCAGCTTTCTTT. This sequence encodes CAWSQSRRSAFF. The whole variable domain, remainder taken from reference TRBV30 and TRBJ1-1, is SQTIHQWPATLVQPVGSPLSLECTVEGTSNPNLYWYRQAAGRGLQLLFYSVGIGQISSEVPQNLSASRPQDRQFILSSKKLLLSDSGFYLCAWSQSRRSAFFGQGTRLTVV.

Here the CDR3 DNA reads TGTGCCAGCAGCCGAGGGACTAGCGGGGCGAGGGAGCAGTACTTC. Protein product: CASSRGTSGAREQYF. The V and J genes are TRBV7-2 and TRBJ2-7; 13 positions match TRBD2. Germline CDR1 SGHTA, CDR2 FQGNSA. V was clipped by 5 bases and J by 7 bases; unmatched bases: 8. CDR3 length: 15 residues.

The chain's CDR3 is CAWSGMTGNTEAFF. For the CDR3, the DNA is TGTGCCTGGAGTGGGATGACAGGGAACACTGAAGCTTTCTTT. The chain is built from TRBV30 and TRBJ1-1, with D maybe TRBD1 (6 bases). Trimming cost V 1 base and J 1 base, with 10 bases left between them. Germline V gives CDR1 GTSNPN, CDR2 SVGIG (reference sequence). There are 14 residues in the CDR3.

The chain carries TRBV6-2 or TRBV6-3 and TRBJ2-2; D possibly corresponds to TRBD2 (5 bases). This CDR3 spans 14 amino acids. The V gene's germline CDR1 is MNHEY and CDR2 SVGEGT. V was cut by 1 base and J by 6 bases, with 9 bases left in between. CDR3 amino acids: CASSYLSGSGELFF. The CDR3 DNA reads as TGTGCCAGCAGTTACTTATCGGGATCCGGGGAGCTGTTTTTT.

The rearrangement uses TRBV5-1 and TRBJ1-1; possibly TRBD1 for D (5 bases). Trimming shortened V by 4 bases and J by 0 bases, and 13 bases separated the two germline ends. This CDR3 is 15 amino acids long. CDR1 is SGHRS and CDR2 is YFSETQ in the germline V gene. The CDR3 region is CASSRDGEVNTEAFF. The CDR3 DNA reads TGCGCCAGCAGCCGGGACGGAGAAGTGAACACTGAAGCTTTCTTT.

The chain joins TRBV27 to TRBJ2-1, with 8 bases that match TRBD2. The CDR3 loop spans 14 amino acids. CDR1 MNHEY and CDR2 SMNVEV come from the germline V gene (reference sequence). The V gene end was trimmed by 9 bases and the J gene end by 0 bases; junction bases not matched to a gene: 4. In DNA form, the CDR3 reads TGTGCCAGTTCGGGGGGGTACTCCTACAATGAGCAGTTCTTC. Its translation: CASSGGYSYNEQFF.

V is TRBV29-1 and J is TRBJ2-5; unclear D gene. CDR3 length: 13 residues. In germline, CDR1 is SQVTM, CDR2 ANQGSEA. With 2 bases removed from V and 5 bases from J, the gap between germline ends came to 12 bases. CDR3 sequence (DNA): TGCAGCGTTGAATCTGACCACCTGGAGACCCAGTACTTC. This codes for CSVESDHLETQYF.

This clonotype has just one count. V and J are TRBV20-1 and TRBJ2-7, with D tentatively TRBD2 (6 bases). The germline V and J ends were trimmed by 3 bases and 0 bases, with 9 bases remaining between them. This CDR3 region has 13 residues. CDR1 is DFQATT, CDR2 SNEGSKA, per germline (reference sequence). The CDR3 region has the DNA TGCAGTGCTAGGGACGGGAGCTCCTACGAGCAGTACTTC. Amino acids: CSARDGSSYEQYF.

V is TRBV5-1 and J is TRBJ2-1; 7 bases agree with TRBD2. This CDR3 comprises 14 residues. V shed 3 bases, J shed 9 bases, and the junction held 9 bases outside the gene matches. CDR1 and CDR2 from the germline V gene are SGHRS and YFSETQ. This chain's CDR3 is CASSWGGDSGEQFF. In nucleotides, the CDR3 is TGCGCCAGCAGCTGGGGAGGGGATAGCGGTGAGCAGTTCTTC.

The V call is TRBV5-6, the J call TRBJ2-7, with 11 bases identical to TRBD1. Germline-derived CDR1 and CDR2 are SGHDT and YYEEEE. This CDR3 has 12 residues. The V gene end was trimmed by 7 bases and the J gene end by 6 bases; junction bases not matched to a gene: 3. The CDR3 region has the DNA TGTGCCAGCGGGGGACAGGGGGTCGAGCAGTACTTC. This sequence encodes CASGGQGVEQYF.

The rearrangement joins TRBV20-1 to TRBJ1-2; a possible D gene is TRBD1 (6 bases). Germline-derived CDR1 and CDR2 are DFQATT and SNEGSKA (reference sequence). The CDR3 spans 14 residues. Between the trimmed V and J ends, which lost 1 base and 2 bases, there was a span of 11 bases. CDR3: CSARGDNRNYGYTF. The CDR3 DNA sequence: TGCAGTGCTAGAGGGGACAACAGGAACTATGGCTACACCTTC.

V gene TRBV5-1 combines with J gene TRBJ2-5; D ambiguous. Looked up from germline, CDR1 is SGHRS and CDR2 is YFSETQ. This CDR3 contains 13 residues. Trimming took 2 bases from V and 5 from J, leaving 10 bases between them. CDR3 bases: TGCGCCAGCAGCTTCGAGACGACCGAGACCCAGTACTTC. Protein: CASSFETTETQYF.

CDR3: CASRELTDTQYF. The CDR3 coding sequence is TGTGCCAGCAGGGAACTCACAGATACGCAGTATTTT. The V gene is TRBV2, the J gene TRBJ2-3; D remains unclear. Germline CDR1 SNHLY, CDR2 FYNNEI. Trimming took 6 bases from V and 2 from J, leaving 6 bases between them. The CDR3 runs 12 residues.

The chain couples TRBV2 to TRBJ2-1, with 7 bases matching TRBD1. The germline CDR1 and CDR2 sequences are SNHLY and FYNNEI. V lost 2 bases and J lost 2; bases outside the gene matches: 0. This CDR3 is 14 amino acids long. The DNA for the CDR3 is TGTGCCAGCAGTGAACAGGGGGCCTACAATGAGCAGTTCTTC. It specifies CASSEQGAYNEQFF.

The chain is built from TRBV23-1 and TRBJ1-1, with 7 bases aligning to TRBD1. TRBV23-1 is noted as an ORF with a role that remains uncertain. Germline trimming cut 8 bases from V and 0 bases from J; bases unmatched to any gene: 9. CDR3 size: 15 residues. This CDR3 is CASPRMGQLNTEAFF. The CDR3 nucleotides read TGCGCCAGCCCGCGCATGGGACAGCTGAACACTGAAGCTTTCTTT.

CDR3 protein: CASSRDTGADTQYF. The DNA for the CDR3 is TGTGCCAGCAGTAGGGACACCGGGGCAGATACGCAGTATTTT. V usage is TRBV12-3 or TRBV12-4 and J usage is TRBJ2-3, with D perhaps TRBD1 (6 bases). The CDR3 loop spans 14 amino acids. Trimming pared 5 bases from V and 4 bases from J, leaving 13 bases between.

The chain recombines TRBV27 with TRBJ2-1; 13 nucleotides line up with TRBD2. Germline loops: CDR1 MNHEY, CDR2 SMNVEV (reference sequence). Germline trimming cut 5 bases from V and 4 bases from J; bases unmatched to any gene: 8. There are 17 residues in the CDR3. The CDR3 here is CASSPMWTSGGYNEQFF. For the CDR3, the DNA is TGTGCCAGCAGTCCTATGTGGACTAGCGGGGGATACAATGAGCAGTTCTTC.

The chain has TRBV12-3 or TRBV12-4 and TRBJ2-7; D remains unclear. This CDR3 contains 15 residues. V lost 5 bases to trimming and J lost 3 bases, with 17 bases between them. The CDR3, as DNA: TGTGCCAGCAGTCCTCGCGCAGGTGTGAACTACGAGCAGTACTTC. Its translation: CASSPRAGVNYEQYF.

CDR3 bases: TGTGCCTGGAGTCGACAGGGAAAGACTGAAGCTTTCTTT. Encoded protein: CAWSRQGKTEAFF. The gene calls are TRBV30 and TRBJ1-1, with 7 bases identical to TRBD1. CDR1 is GTSNPN and CDR2 is SVGIG in the germline V gene (reference sequence). The junction had 5 bases not matched to a gene; V was cut back by 2 bases and J by 5 bases. The CDR3 runs to 13 residues.

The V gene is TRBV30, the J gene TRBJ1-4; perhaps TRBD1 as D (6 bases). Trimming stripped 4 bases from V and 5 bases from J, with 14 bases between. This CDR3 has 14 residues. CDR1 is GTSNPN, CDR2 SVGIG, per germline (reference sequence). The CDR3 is CAWNRARANEKLFF. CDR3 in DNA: TGTGCCTGGAACAGGGCTAGGGCAAATGAAAAACTGTTTTTT.

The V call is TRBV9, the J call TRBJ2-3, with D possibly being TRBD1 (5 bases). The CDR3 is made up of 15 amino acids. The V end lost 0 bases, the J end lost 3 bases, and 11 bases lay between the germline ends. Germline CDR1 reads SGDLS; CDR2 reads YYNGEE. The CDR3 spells CASSVGQGTTDTQYF. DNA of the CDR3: TGTGCCAGCAGCGTAGGCCAGGGAACTACAGATACGCAGTATTTT.

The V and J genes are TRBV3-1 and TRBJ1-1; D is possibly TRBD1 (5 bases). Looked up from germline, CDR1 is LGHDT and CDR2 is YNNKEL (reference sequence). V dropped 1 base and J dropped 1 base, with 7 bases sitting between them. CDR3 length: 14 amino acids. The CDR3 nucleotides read TGTGCCAGCAGCCAAGTCCAGGGGAACACTGAAGCTTTCTTT. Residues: CASSQVQGNTEAFF.

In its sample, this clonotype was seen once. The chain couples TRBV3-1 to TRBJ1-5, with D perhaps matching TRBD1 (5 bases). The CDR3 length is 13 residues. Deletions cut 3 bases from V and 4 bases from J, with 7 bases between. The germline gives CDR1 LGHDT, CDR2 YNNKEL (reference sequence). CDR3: CASSHGGNQPQHF. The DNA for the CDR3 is TGTGCCAGCAGCCATGGGGGGAATCAGCCCCAGCATTTT. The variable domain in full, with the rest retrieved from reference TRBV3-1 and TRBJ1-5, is DTAVSQTPKYLVTQMGNDKSIKCEQNLGHDTMYWYKQDSKKFLKIMFSYNNKELIINETVPNRFSPKSPDKAHLNLHINSLELGDSAVYFCASSHGGNQPQHFGDGTRLSIL.

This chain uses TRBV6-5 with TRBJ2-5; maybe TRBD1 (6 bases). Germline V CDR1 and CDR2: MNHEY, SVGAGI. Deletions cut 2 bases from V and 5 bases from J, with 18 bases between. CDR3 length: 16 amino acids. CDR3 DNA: TGTGCCAGCAGTTACGGGGCCCCAGGGGATGGGGAGACCCAGTACTTC. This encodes CASSYGAPGDGETQYF.

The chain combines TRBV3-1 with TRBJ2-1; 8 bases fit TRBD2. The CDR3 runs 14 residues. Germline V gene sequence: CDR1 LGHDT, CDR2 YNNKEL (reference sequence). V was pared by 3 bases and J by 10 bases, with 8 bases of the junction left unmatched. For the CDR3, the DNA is TGTGCCAGCAGCCAGAGCGGGGGCCGCCAGGAGCAGTTCTTC. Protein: CASSQSGGRQEQFF.

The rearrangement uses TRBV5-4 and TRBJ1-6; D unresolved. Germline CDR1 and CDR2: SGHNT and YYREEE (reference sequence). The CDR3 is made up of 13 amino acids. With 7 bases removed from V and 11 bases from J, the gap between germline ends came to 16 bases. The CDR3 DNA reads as TGTGCCAGCTCGACTCAGGACGGGACACCCCTCCACTTT. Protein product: CASSTQDGTPLHF.